The clone carrying this T cell receptor (beta chain) was detected only a few times. The target antigen is unknown. cDNA synthesis used the whole RNA isolate, giving expressed TCRB sequences. TCRdb's copy holds only in-frame clones and misses some; the assay was immunoSEQ multiplex PCR. The sample shows hundreds of thousands of clones, about 14% of them seen only once. The authors sorted CD4+ naive, central memory, regulatory and stem cell-like memory cells via CD45RO/CCR7/CD25/CD127/CD95/CD27. This record belongs to a study of beta chain features in type 1 diabetes. Study-level background: Patients looked much like healthy donors when it came to age, gender and cell yields. Examination of sorted cells across all samples involved 98,000,000 or so cells.

The study's findings and limits: VDJ junctions sequenced from type 1 diabetes patients showed fewer insertions and more deletions.

Trimming removed 6 bases at V and 3 bases at J, with 19 bases between. CDR3 length: 15 residues. In germline, CDR1 is SGHDT, CDR2 YYEEEE. The origin of this receptor is a young man in good health. The sample comprised central memory CD4+ T cells from blood. This chain uses TRBV5-6 with TRBJ2-7, with D perhaps TRBD1 (6 bases). CDR3 nucleotide sequence: TGTGCCAGCACCGGAGGACAGAAGAAAATCTACGAGCAGTACGTC. Protein product: CASTGGQKKIYEQYV.